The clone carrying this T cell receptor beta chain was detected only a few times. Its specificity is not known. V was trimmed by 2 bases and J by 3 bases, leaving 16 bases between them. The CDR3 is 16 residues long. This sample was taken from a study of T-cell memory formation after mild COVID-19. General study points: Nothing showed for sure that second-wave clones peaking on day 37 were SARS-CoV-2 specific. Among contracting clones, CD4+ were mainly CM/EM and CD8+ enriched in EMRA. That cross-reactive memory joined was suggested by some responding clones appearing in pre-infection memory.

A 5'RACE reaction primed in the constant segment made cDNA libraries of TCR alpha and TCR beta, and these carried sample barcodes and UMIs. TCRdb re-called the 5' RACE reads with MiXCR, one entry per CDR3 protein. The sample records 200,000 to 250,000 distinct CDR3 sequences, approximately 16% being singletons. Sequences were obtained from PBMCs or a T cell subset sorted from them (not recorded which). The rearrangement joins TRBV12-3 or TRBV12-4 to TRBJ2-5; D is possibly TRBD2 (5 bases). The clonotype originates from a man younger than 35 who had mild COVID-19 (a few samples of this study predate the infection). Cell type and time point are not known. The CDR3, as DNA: TGTGCCAGCAGTTTAATGGCTTCGAGCGGAGAAGAGACCCAGTACTTC. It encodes CASSLMASSGEETQYF.